The TCR beta chain under discussion was sequenced for a study of OX40 agonist ivuxolimab in advanced cancers. Turning to the study itself: Head and neck, renal cell, melanoma or hepatocellular carcinoma were the cancers that dose-escalation patients had. Study findings and constraints: Relative to CD4+ cells, CD8+ T cells on average had more expanded clones.

The length of the CDR3 is 14 residues. Germline assignment: CDR1 SGHNT and CDR2 YYREEE (reference sequence). Trimming removed 3 bases from V and 5 bases from J, with 14 bases in between. Blood draws occurred at baseline, cycle 4 day 1, and cycle 7 day 1. Repertoires were generated with immunoSEQ multiplex PCR, while TCRdb's copy carries only in-frame clones and drops some. The sample lists under 80,000 clones; nearly 95% were seen once. As for this clone: Its antigen is still unknown.

This specimen was CD4+ or CD8+ T cells sorted from blood, taken in a trial of the OX40 agonist ivuxolimab. This chain connects TRBV5-4 to TRBJ1-1; a weak D match, TRBD1 (6 bases). This TCR came from an adult with an advanced solid tumor such as melanoma, head and neck, liver or kidney cancer. The CDR3 is CASSYITGSTEAFF. In DNA form, the CDR3 reads TGTGCCAGCAGCTATATCACAGGGTCGACTGAAGCTTTCTTT.